The 14 T cell receptor beta chains reported below all come from one sample, sequenced in a study of molecular identifiers for immune sequencing clone quantification. TCRdb used MiXCR to reprocess the PCR reads, holding one entry per CDR3 protein. The sample records 460,000 or so distinct CDR3 sequences, 25% being singletons. Sequencing input: naive CD8+ T cells from blood, with Jurkat cell RNA spiked in. Regarding subset: FACS-sorted CD8+CD4-CCR7+CD45RA+ naive T cells. Every receptor here comes from a human donor in good health. Some libraries in this study had Jurkat cell RNA spiked in.

This clonotype was detected ten times or more. This chain uses TRBV4-1 with TRBJ1-4; no definite D call. The V end was cut by 2 bases, the J end by 0 bases, with 4 bases between. The CDR3 loop spans 14 amino acids. Germline CDR1 and CDR2: MGHRA and YSYEKL. Here the CDR3 reads CASSQSATNEKLFF. The DNA of the CDR3 is TGCGCCAGCAGCCAATCGGCAACTAATGAAAAACTGTTTTTT.

This sequence joins TRBV7-2 and TRBJ2-5, with 9 bases lining up with TRBD2. Germline V gene data show CDR1 as SGHTA and CDR2 as FQGNSA. The CDR3 sequence is 16 residues long. The junction had 8 bases not matched to a gene; V was cut back by 1 base and J by 5 bases. CDR3 region: CASSLDWREGWETQYF. CDR3 nucleotides: TGTGCCAGCAGCTTAGACTGGCGGGAGGGATGGGAGACCCAGTACTTC.

This rearrangement joins TRBV7-9 to TRBJ2-5; the match to TRBD2 covers 9 bases. Germline lookup yields CDR1 SEHNR and CDR2 FQNEAQ (reference sequence). After removal of 7 bases from V and 5 bases from J, the junction contained 11 bases not matched to a gene. This CDR3 is 15 amino acids long. The CDR3 region has the DNA TGTGCCAGCAACTTTCCCCGCGGGGGGGAGGAGACCCAGTACTTC. Its translation is CASNFPRGGEETQYF.

A note on this clonotype: A much larger clone lies one base from this, so it may be a read error. The chain employs TRBV6-5 and TRBJ2-5; the match to TRBD2 covers 7 bases. Looked up from germline, CDR1 is MNHEY and CDR2 is SVGAGI. J was trimmed by 5 bases and V by 6 bases; bases with no gene match: 15. This CDR3 comprises 16 residues. The DNA of the CDR3 is TGTGCCAGCAGCCTCGAGCCCGGCGGGAGCGCTGAGACCCAGTACTTC. Its translation is CASSLEPGGSAETQYF.

CDR3 coding DNA: TGTGCCAGTAGTATAGGCTATTCGCCGGACCAAGAGACCCAGTACTTC. This sequence encodes CASSIGYSPDQETQYF. The chain recombines TRBV19 with TRBJ2-5; D is undetermined. The CDR3 contains 16 residues. Germline V lookup: CDR1 LNHDA, CDR2 SQIVND (reference sequence). V dropped 1 base and J dropped 0 bases, with 12 bases sitting between them.

On this clonotype itself: An end of the junction differs from the germline gene, which may be a read error. The chain has TRBV7-8 and TRBJ2-4, with a tentative D call TRBD2 (5 bases). Germline V CDR1 and CDR2: SGHVS, FQNEAQ. The CDR3 has 16 residues. This CDR3 reads CASSLSGKMVKNIQYF. In DNA form, the CDR3 reads TGTGCCAGCAGCCTCAGCGGAAAAATGGTCAAAAACATTCAATACTTC.

This clonotype was detected only a few times. The chain has TRBV4-1 and TRBJ2-3, with a weak D call TRBD1 (6 bases). This CDR3 comprises 16 residues. Germline-derived CDR1 and CDR2 are MGHRA and YSYEKL. Deletions cut 0 bases from V and 3 bases from J, with 13 bases between. The CDR3: CASSQERAGVTDTQYF. CDR3 bases: TGCGCCAGCAGCCAAGAAAGGGCAGGGGTGACAGATACGCAGTATTTT.

In this sample, this clonotype turned up once. V usage is TRBV29-1 and J usage is TRBJ2-1, with 8 bases fitting TRBD2. With V trimmed by 7 bases and J by 6 bases, 5 bases remained unmatched. The CDR3 has 12 amino acids. Germline CDR1 reads SQVTM; CDR2 reads ANQGSEA. CDR3 protein: CSARGVGNEQFF. The CDR3, as DNA: TGCAGCGCGCGGGGGGTAGGCAATGAGCAGTTCTTC.

This clonotype was found many times. The chain links TRBV11-2 to TRBJ2-3; D not certain. CDR1 is SGHAT and CDR2 is FQNNGV in the germline V gene. This CDR3 is built from 13 residues. The germline V and J ends were trimmed by 3 bases and 6 bases, with 10 bases remaining between them. The CDR3 reads CASSLGMVDTQYF. CDR3 bases: TGTGCCAGCAGCTTGGGTATGGTGGATACGCAGTATTTT. Variable domain in full (rest from reference TRBV11-2 and TRBJ2-3): EAGVAQSPRYKIIEKRQSVAFWCNPISGHATLYWYQQILGQGPKLLIQFQNNGVVDDSQLPKDRFSAERLKGVDSTLKIQPAKLEDSAVYLCASSLGMVDTQYFGPGTRLTVL.

This clonotype was seen ten or more times. The DNA for the CDR3 is TGCAGCGTTGAAGAGGTTTCTCAGGGGTGGGGATTCACAGATACGCAGTATTTT. It is translated as CSVEEVSQGWGFTDTQYF. This rearrangement joins TRBV29-1 to TRBJ2-3; D is possibly TRBD1 (6 bases). CDR1 and CDR2 from the germline V gene are SQVTM and ANQGSEA. The CDR3 runs to 18 residues. The ends were cut back, 0 bases at V and 2 bases at J, with 21 bases in the middle.

Notes on this clonotype: A much larger clone lies one base from this, so it may be a read error. The chain carries TRBV6-5 and TRBJ2-1; 8 nucleotides align to TRBD2. Per germline, CDR1 MNHEY and CDR2 SVGAGI. CDR3 length: 16 amino acids. CDR3 coding DNA: TGTGCCAGCAGTAACTTAGCGGGGACCAGCTACAATGAGCTGTTCTTC. Translating gives CASSNLAGTSYNELFF.

The chain uses TRBV2 and TRBJ1-3; D unclear. This CDR3 spans 15 amino acids. V gave up 2 bases and J gave up 4 bases, with 12 bases separating them. Germline CDR1 is SNHLY and CDR2 is FYNNEI. The chain's CDR3 is CASSESRLYGNTIYF. The CDR3 nucleotides are TGTGCCAGCAGTGAATCCAGGCTATACGGAAACACCATATATTTT.

The V and J genes are TRBV20-1 and TRBJ2-7; D may be TRBD1 or TRBD2 (5 bases each). CDR3 length: 15 residues. V was pared by 3 bases and J by 2 bases, with 17 bases between. The germline V gene encodes CDR1 DFQATT and CDR2 SNEGSKA (reference sequence). Here the CDR3 DNA reads TGCAGTGCTAGTTTAACCGGGACGGACCCCTACGAGCAGTACTTC. It codes for CSASLTGTDPYEQYF.

The chain carries TRBV9 and TRBJ2-5, with 11 positions matching TRBD2. Germline V CDR1 and CDR2: SGDLS, YYNGEE. J was trimmed by 5 bases and V by 0 bases; bases with no gene match: 9. This CDR3 comprises 17 residues. CDR3 region: CASSVGSVAGGMETQYF. The CDR3 region has the DNA TGTGCCAGCAGCGTAGGGTCGGTAGCGGGAGGGATGGAGACCCAGTACTTC.